The entry that follows covers one T cell receptor beta chain sequence. The antigen is unknown. Healthy donors of bone marrow made up the group. Whereas donors were nominally healthy upon sampling, unrecorded immune exposures were probable. The data are from a study of cytomegalovirus exposure and HLA in healthy donors. Notes on the study in general: Most TCR sequences were seen very rarely across donors, but some public TCRs occurred in many. Follow-up analysis found HLA locus-dependent TCR association rates, highest for DRB1 and lowest for HLA-C.

Primers: 60 Vbeta forward and 13 Jbeta reverse. TCRdb keeps only in-frame clones here, not all; method: immunoSEQ multiplex PCR. Of around 150,000 clones listed, roughly 90% were seen once; the top ten hold roughly 0.53%. V shed 4 bases and J shed 6 bases, with 20 bases lying between them. This CDR3 is 16 amino acids long. The germline V gene has CDR1 MGHRA and CDR2 YSYEKL. What was sequenced was PBMCs. This TCR was recovered from a woman in her forties in good health and CMV-seronegative. The chain combines TRBV4-1 with TRBJ2-3; no reliable D call. The DNA for the CDR3 is TGCGCCAGCAGCCTTGCCTCCCGACTTGTCTCGGATACGCAGTATTTT. This codes for CASSLASRLVSDTQYF.